Following are 11 T cell receptor beta chains from one sample sequenced in a study of CD8+ T cells in alopecia areata. Treatment specified: oral pan-JAK inhibitor, 5-10 mg twice daily. cDNA serving as the sequencing template came from extracted, reverse transcribed RNA. The method was immunoSEQ multiplex PCR; TCRdb's version includes in-frame clones alone and lacks a portion of them. The repertoire holds some 180,000 clones, with 53% as singletons. Sample: CD8+ T cells sorted from blood, taken at week 24, from a patient treated with tofacitinib. The receptors derive from a human donor with alopecia areata.

The chain employs TRBV9 and TRBJ1-2; D possibly corresponds to TRBD1 (5 bases). CDR3 size: 12 residues. V was clipped by 4 bases and J by 8 bases, with 12 bases between them. The germline CDR1 and CDR2 sequences are SGDLS and YYNGEE. CDR3 bases: TGTGCCAGCAGCACGGGACCACGGGGCTACACCTTC. Protein: CASSTGPRGYTF.

In DNA, the CDR3 is TGCGCCAGCAGCCAAGATCTAGCGGGGGGGCCCGGGGAGCTGTTTTTT. Its protein product is CASSQDLAGGPGELFF. The V and J genes are TRBV4-3 and TRBJ2-2, with 12 bases matching TRBD2. The CDR3 extends over 16 amino acids. Trimming removed 0 bases from V and 6 bases from J; junction bases left unmatched: 2. The V gene's germline CDR1 is LGHNA and CDR2 YSLEER.

The V and J genes are TRBV11-2 and TRBJ2-7, with TRBD2 matching over 7 bases. The CDR3 is 11 amino acids. V shed 4 bases and J 9 bases; nucleotides not matched to a gene: 3. From germline, CDR1 is SGHAT and CDR2 FQNNGV. The CDR3, as DNA: TGTGCCAGCAGCTCAGGCGGGAGGCAGTACTTC. This gives the protein CASSSGGRQYF.

With regard to this clone: The junction departs from germline at one end; a sequencing error may be responsible. The same CDR3 arises from other DNA sequences in this sample as well. This chain connects TRBV30 to TRBJ2-1, with a weak D call TRBD2 (5 bases). Germline V gene data show CDR1 as GTSNPN and CDR2 as SVGIG (reference sequence). This CDR3 spans 13 amino acids. The CDR3 spells CAWSGSSYNEQFF. In nucleotides, the CDR3 is TGCGCCTGGAGTGGGAGCTCCTACAATGAGCAGTTCTTC. The full variable domain, with the rest looked up from reference TRBV30 and TRBJ2-1, is SQTIHQWPATLVQPVGSPLSLECTVEGTSNPNLYWYRQAAGRGLQLLFYSVGIGQISSEVPQNLSASRPQDRQFILSSKKLLLSDSGFYLCAWSGSSYNEQFFGPGTRLTVL.

The V and J genes are TRBV29-1 and TRBJ2-7, with D possibly being TRBD1 or TRBD2 (5 bases each). Trimming cost V 0 bases and J 2 bases, with 14 bases left between them. The CDR3 covers 15 residues. The germline V gene has CDR1 SQVTM and CDR2 ANQGSEA. The CDR3 region is CSVEDRGSIPYEQYF. CDR3 in DNA: TGCAGCGTTGAAGATCGGGGCAGTATACCCTACGAGCAGTACTTC.

The chain combines TRBV29-1 with TRBJ1-4; TRBD1 aligns across 8 bases. The CDR3 length is 14 residues. Trimming took 0 bases from V and 7 from J; bases not matched to a gene: 4. From germline, CDR1 is SQVTM and CDR2 ANQGSEA. CDR3 nucleotides: TGCAGCGTTGAAGATCCAACAGGGGGTGAAAAACTGTTTTTT. Encoded protein: CSVEDPTGGEKLFF. The whole variable domain, remainder taken from reference TRBV29-1 and TRBJ1-4, is SAVISQKPSRDICQRGTSLTIQCQVDSQVTMMFWYRQQPGQSLTLIATANQGSEATYESGFVIDKFPISRPNLTFSTLTVSNMSPEDSSIYLCSVEDPTGGEKLFFGSGTQLSVL.

V usage is TRBV7-9 and J usage is TRBJ1-1, with D possibly matching TRBD1 (5 bases). CDR3 length: 14 amino acids. V was shortened by 5 bases and J by 4 bases, with 14 bases between the two germline ends. Germline CDR1 reads SEHNR; CDR2 reads FQNEAQ (reference sequence). The CDR3 loop reads CASSPRSGGTEAFF. The CDR3 nucleotides are TGTGCCAGCAGCCCACGCTCGGGGGGCACTGAAGCTTTCTTT.

The J gene is TRBJ1-1, the V gene TRBV30; no clear D gene. This CDR3 is built from 11 residues. Germline V gene data show CDR1 as GTSNPN and CDR2 as SVGIG (reference sequence). Deletions cut 4 bases from V and 5 bases from J, with 8 bases between. CDR3 region: CAWNDGTEAFF. As DNA, the CDR3 is TGTGCCTGGAATGATGGGACTGAAGCTTTCTTT.

The CDR3 sequence: CASSLGVGAYEQYF. CDR3 nucleotide sequence: TGTGCCAGCAGTTTAGGGGTTGGGGCCTACGAGCAGTACTTC. The chain joins TRBV27 to TRBJ2-7; the D is unclear. Germline V gene sequence: CDR1 MNHEY, CDR2 SMNVEV (reference sequence). Trimming removed 2 bases from V and 2 bases from J, with 10 bases in between. This CDR3 is built from 14 residues.

J is TRBJ1-4 and V is TRBV7-2; 8 nucleotides agree with TRBD1. The J segment lost 5 bases and the V segment lost 5 bases, leaving 4 bases of the junction unmatched. CDR1 and CDR2 (germline): SGHTA, FQGNSA. This CDR3 spans 14 amino acids. The CDR3 spells CASSPGQANEKLFF. The CDR3 coding sequence is TGTGCCAGCAGCCCGGGACAGGCAAATGAAAAACTGTTTTTT.

The chain uses TRBV10-2 and TRBJ1-4; D is ambiguous. This CDR3 is 15 amino acids long. Germline lookup yields CDR1 WSHSY and CDR2 SAAADI. V dropped 3 bases and J dropped 5 bases, with 13 bases sitting between them. CDR3 nucleotide sequence: TGCGCCAGCAGTGATTCGCCTCCTTTAAATGAAAAACTGTTTTTT. This sequence encodes CASSDSPPLNEKLFF.